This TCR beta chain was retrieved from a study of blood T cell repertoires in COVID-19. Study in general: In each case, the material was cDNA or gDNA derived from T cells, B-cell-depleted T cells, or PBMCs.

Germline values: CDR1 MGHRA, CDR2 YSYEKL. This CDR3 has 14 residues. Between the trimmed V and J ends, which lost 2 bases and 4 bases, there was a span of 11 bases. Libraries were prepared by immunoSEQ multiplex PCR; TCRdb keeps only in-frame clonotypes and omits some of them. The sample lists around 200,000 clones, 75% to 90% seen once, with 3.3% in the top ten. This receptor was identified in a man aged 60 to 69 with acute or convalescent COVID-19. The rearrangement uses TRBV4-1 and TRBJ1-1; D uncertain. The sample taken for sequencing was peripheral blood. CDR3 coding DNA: TGCGCCAGCAGCCAATCATCGGGGTTCACTGAAGCTTTCTTT. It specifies CASSQSSGFTEAFF.